A single sample is the source of the 29 T cell receptor beta chains below, sequenced in a study of cytomegalovirus exposure and HLA in healthy donors. 13 Jbeta primers and 60 Vbeta primers were used for the PCR. Profiled with immunoSEQ multiplex PCR; TCRdb holds only in-frame clones, not every one. The sample comprises about 160,000 clones, over 80% of which are singletons, and about 1.4% rests with the top ten. Input material: PBMCs. The receptors stem from a girl aged 5-17 years in good health and CMV-seropositive.

V gene TRBV4-1 combines with J gene TRBJ2-6; 10 bases line up with TRBD1. This CDR3 spans 20 amino acids. Trimming at V came to 3 bases and at J to 2 bases, leaving 13 bases not matched to a gene. The germline V gene encodes CDR1 MGHRA and CDR2 YSYEKL. CDR3 sequence (DNA): TGCGCCAGCAGCCAGAAGAGGCTGTGGGACAGGGGAGCTGGGGCCAACGTCCTGACTTTC. This gives the protein CASSQKRLWDRGAGANVLTF.

The genes are TRBV5-6 and TRBJ1-2; TRBD1 might be the D (5 bases). The V gene lost 4 bases and the J gene lost 5 bases, with 15 bases spanning the gap. This CDR3 spans 14 amino acids. Germline lookup yields CDR1 SGHDT and CDR2 YYEEEE. DNA for the CDR3: TGTGCCAGCAGCCTCTTCGACAGAGTTTATGGCTACACCTTC. Translating it yields CASSLFDRVYGYTF.

J is TRBJ2-3 and V is TRBV27, with D perhaps TRBD2 (6 bases). The germline V gene encodes CDR1 MNHEY and CDR2 SMNVEV (reference sequence). The CDR3 has 13 residues. The V gene lost 5 bases and the J gene lost 4 bases, with 10 bases spanning the gap. In DNA form, the CDR3 reads TGTGCCAGCAGTAGACTAGTAGCAGATACGCAGTATTTT. Translating it yields CASSRLVADTQYF.

This chain uses TRBV29-1 with TRBJ1-3; 7 nucleotides align to TRBD1. CDR1 and CDR2 from the germline V gene are SQVTM and ANQGSEA. The CDR3 totals 14 residues. Trimming at V came to 7 bases and at J to 2 bases, leaving 8 bases not matched to a gene. The CDR3 nucleotides read TGCAGCGGCAGTGCCGACAGGGCTGGAAACACCATATATTTT. Protein product: CSGSADRAGNTIYF. The full variable domain, with the rest looked up from reference TRBV29-1 and TRBJ1-3, is SAVISQKPSRDICQRGTSLTIQCQVDSQVTMMFWYRQQPGQSLTLIATANQGSEATYESGFVIDKFPISRPNLTFSTLTVSNMSPEDSSIYLCSGSADRAGNTIYFGEGSWLTVV.

This clone turned up a few times. V gene TRBV7-8 combines with J gene TRBJ2-7; 11 bases align to TRBD1. V dropped 5 bases and J dropped 7; count of bases not matched to a gene: 13. CDR1 SGHVS and CDR2 FQNEAQ come from the germline V gene. CDR3 size: 16 residues. The chain's CDR3 is CASSPESPGQGVEQYF. In nucleotides, the CDR3 is TGTGCCAGCAGCCCCGAAAGCCCGGGACAGGGGGTTGAGCAGTACTTC.

This clone was detected once. CDR3 nucleotides: TGTGCCAGTAGTATTTTCCCGAGCTCCAATGAGCAGTTCTTC. Translating gives CASSIFPSSNEQFF. This chain connects TRBV19 to TRBJ2-1, with D hard to call. The CDR3 contains 14 residues. V was trimmed by 3 bases and J by 6 bases, leaving 12 bases between them. The germline V gene encodes CDR1 LNHDA and CDR2 SQIVND (reference sequence).

V usage is TRBV9 and J usage is TRBJ2-1, with a possible D match to TRBD2 (7 bases). The CDR3 extends over 16 amino acids. Trimming cost V 2 bases and J 7 bases, with 19 bases left between them. Per germline, CDR1 SGDLS and CDR2 YYNGEE. For the CDR3, the DNA is TGTGCCAGCAGCGTTACAGGGACTAACCTACAAAATGAGCAGTTCTTC. Its protein is CASSVTGTNLQNEQFF.

This chain links TRBV5-1 with TRBJ1-3; 8 positions agree with TRBD1. Germline loops: CDR1 SGHRS, CDR2 YFSETQ. Trimming removed 6 bases from V and 3 bases from J; junction bases left unmatched: 20. The CDR3 runs 19 residues. CDR3 protein: CASKPTAIQGDPFGNTIYF. The CDR3 region has the DNA TGCGCCAGCAAACCCACAGCTATACAGGGGGATCCCTTTGGAAACACCATATATTTT.

This clone was observed a few times. V and J are TRBV18 and TRBJ1-2, with 11 nucleotides matching TRBD1. With 3 bases clipped from V and 7 bases from J, the junction kept 7 bases outside the gene matches. This CDR3 has 15 amino acids. Looked up from germline, CDR1 is KGHSH and CDR2 is LQKENI. CDR3 protein: CASSPKDRGLGGYTF. The CDR3, as DNA: TGTGCCAGCTCACCGAAGGACAGGGGGCTCGGTGGCTACACCTTC.

This clone has more than one count but fewer than ten. This sequence joins TRBV30 and TRBJ1-4, with D possibly being TRBD1 (5 bases). Germline CDR1 GTSNPN, CDR2 SVGIG (reference sequence). The CDR3 length is 14 residues. Between the trimmed V and J ends, which lost 0 bases and 10 bases, there was a span of 15 bases. CDR3 sequence reads: CAWSVLPGRGKLFF. CDR3 bases: TGTGCCTGGAGTGTTCTCCCCGGGAGGGGAAAACTGTTTTTT.

This chain uses TRBV30 with TRBJ1-2, with 7 bases fitting TRBD1. This CDR3 spans 12 amino acids. Germline lookup yields CDR1 GTSNPN and CDR2 SVGIG (reference sequence). V trimming: 3 bases; J trimming: 5 bases; junction bases outside the gene matches: 3. CDR3 in amino acids: CAWSPTGYGYTF. The CDR3 DNA sequence: TGTGCCTGGAGCCCGACAGGGTATGGCTACACCTTC.

The chain is built from TRBV7-9 and TRBJ2-2; 11 bases match TRBD2. CDR1 is SEHNR, CDR2 FQNEAQ, per germline (reference sequence). CDR3 length: 19 residues. The trim removed 5 bases at V and 2 bases at J, leaving 13 bases unmatched. CDR3 DNA: TGTGCCAGCAGCCAGGGTGAGGGACTAGCGGAGATAAACACCGGGGAGCTGTTTTTT. Amino acid sequence: CASSQGEGLAEINTGELFF.

CDR3 bases: TGTGCCAGCAGCTTGACAGGGGCCGAGCAGTACTTC. Translated, it gives CASSLTGAEQYF. The chain combines TRBV5-4 with TRBJ2-7; TRBD1 matches 7 bases. Germline V gives CDR1 SGHNT, CDR2 YYREEE (reference sequence). This CDR3 comprises 12 residues. Unmatched junction bases numbered 1, after V lost 1 base and J lost 6 bases.

This CDR3 is CASTSPPGENTEAFF. The CDR3 DNA reads TGTGCCAGCACCTCCCCCCCCGGAGAGAACACTGAAGCTTTCTTT. This chain uses TRBV28 with TRBJ1-1, with D unclear. Germline V lookup: CDR1 MDHEN, CDR2 SYDVKM. The CDR3 is 15 amino acids. V lost 7 bases to trimming and J lost 1 base, with 16 bases between them. Filled out from reference TRBV28 and TRBJ1-1, the complete variable domain reads DVKVTQSSRYLVKRTGEKVFLECVQDMDHENMFWYRQDPGLGLRLIYFSYDVKMKEKGDIPEGYSVSREKKERFSLILESASTNQTSMYLCASTSPPGENTEAFFGQGTRLTVV.

The chain couples TRBV6-5 to TRBJ2-5; D is possibly TRBD1 (5 bases). Trimming took off 7 bases at V and 1 base at J, with 10 bases between the two ends. The CDR3 spans 13 residues. Germline V gives CDR1 MNHEY, CDR2 SVGAGI. CDR3 sequence (DNA): TGTGCCAGCAAAAGGGGCGTCCAAGAGACCCAGTACTTC. Protein sequence: CASKRGVQETQYF.

The chain uses TRBV5-1 and TRBJ2-1; TRBD1 matches at 7 bases. The germline gives CDR1 SGHRS, CDR2 YFSETQ. The CDR3 extends over 15 amino acids. V trimming: 6 bases; J trimming: 0 bases; junction bases outside the gene matches: 6. CDR3 region: CASNPTGSSYNEQFF. The CDR3 coding sequence is TGCGCCAGCAACCCGACAGGGAGCTCCTACAATGAGCAGTTCTTC.

The chain has TRBV10-3 and TRBJ1-2; D perhaps matches TRBD1 (5 bases). Germline V gene lookup returns CDR1 ENHRY and CDR2 SYGVKD. CDR3 size: 13 residues. V gave up 4 bases and J gave up 8 bases, with 14 bases separating them. CDR3 DNA sequence: TGTGCCATCAGTGGGGCAGGGTCGATCGGCTACACCTTC. Translating it yields CAISGAGSIGYTF.

The rearrangement joins TRBV27 to TRBJ2-1, with D possibly TRBD2 on 5 matching bases. This CDR3 comprises 20 residues. Germline loops: CDR1 MNHEY, CDR2 SMNVEV (reference sequence). With 8 bases removed from V and 0 bases from J, the gap between germline ends came to 29 bases. The CDR3 nucleotides read TGTGCCAGCGTGAGTTTAGGCCTATACGGGGAATCGGGCTCCTACAATGAGCAGTTCTTC. Protein sequence: CASVSLGLYGESGSYNEQFF.

V is TRBV2 and J is TRBJ2-1; TRBD1 matches 10 bases. This CDR3 has 16 residues. The V segment lost 3 bases and the J segment 8 bases; nucleotides outside the gene matches: 10. CDR1 is SNHLY, CDR2 FYNNEI, per germline. The CDR3 spells CASSDGGTGDNHEQFF. DNA of the CDR3: TGTGCCAGCAGTGACGGCGGGACAGGGGATAACCATGAGCAGTTCTTC.

The chain is built from TRBV25-1 and TRBJ1-2; 9 nucleotides align to TRBD1. The V segment lost 6 bases and the J segment 4 bases; nucleotides outside the gene matches: 6. The CDR3 runs to 14 residues. Germline V lookup: CDR1 MGHDK, CDR2 SYGVNS. CDR3: CASRKQGASYGYTF. DNA for the CDR3: TGTGCCAGCAGAAAACAGGGGGCCTCCTATGGCTACACCTTC.

The chain combines TRBV27 with TRBJ2-1, with D possibly TRBD1 on 5 matching bases. V was clipped by 0 bases and J by 6 bases, with 6 bases between them. Germline V gives CDR1 MNHEY, CDR2 SMNVEV (reference sequence). The CDR3 is 13 amino acids. The CDR3 region is CASSLSQGNEQFF. CDR3 bases: TGTGCCAGCAGTTTATCGCAGGGCAATGAGCAGTTCTTC.

This clone appeared once. This rearrangement joins TRBV5-1 to TRBJ2-1; TRBD1 matches 7 bases. The germline V gene encodes CDR1 SGHRS and CDR2 YFSETQ. This CDR3 has 15 amino acids. With 2 bases clipped from V and 4 bases from J, the junction kept 6 bases outside the gene matches. The CDR3 DNA follows: TGCGCCAGCAGCTTCTTTCCAGGGGGTTACAATGAGCAGTTCTTC. Its translation: CASSFFPGGYNEQFF.

This chain links TRBV25-1 with TRBJ1-2; TRBD1 agrees at 7 bases. The J segment lost 2 bases and the V segment lost 2 bases, leaving 5 bases of the junction unmatched. Germline values: CDR1 MGHDK, CDR2 SYGVNS. The CDR3 is 15 amino acids. CDR3 DNA sequence: TGTGCCAGCAGTGAAGCAGGGGGTAAGAACTATGGCTACACCTTC. This codes for CASSEAGGKNYGYTF.

This rearrangement joins TRBV2 to TRBJ1-1; 7 positions match TRBD1. This CDR3 is built from 11 residues. V was pared by 8 bases and J by 7 bases, with 4 bases of the junction left unmatched. The germline V gene encodes CDR1 SNHLY and CDR2 FYNNEI. The DNA of the CDR3 is TGTGCCAGCTTGGACAGGATTGAAGCTTTCTTT. It translates to CASLDRIEAFF.

This clone is a singleton in its sample. The J gene is TRBJ2-3, the V gene TRBV2, with TRBD2 matching over 7 bases. V lost 8 bases, J lost 2 bases, and 7 bases stayed unmatched. The CDR3 is made up of 14 amino acids. Germline V gene sequence: CDR1 SNHLY, CDR2 FYNNEI. The CDR3 DNA reads TGTGCCAGCCTTAGCGGGCTCCTCACAGATACGCAGTATTTT. It yields the protein CASLSGLLTDTQYF. Full variable domain (outside the CDR3, taken from reference TRBV2 and TRBJ2-3): EPEVTQTPSHQVTQMGQEVILRCVPISNHLYFYWYRQILGQKVEFLVSFYNNEISEKSEIFDDQFSVERPDGSNFTLKIRSTKLEDSAMYFCASLSGLLTDTQYFGPGTRLTVL.

The rearrangement uses TRBV30 and TRBJ1-5; no clear D gene. The ends were cut back, 2 bases at V and 4 bases at J, with 6 bases in the middle. The CDR3 sequence is 12 residues long. Germline-derived CDR1 and CDR2 are GTSNPN and SVGIG (reference sequence). The CDR3 protein is CAWSPGNQPQHF. The CDR3 coding sequence is TGTGCCTGGAGTCCGGGGAATCAGCCCCAGCATTTT.

The rearrangement joins TRBV28 to TRBJ1-2; the D gene is possibly TRBD1 (5 bases). The V and J ends lost 6 bases and 6 bases respectively, with 20 bases between them. This CDR3 region has 15 residues. Per the germline V gene, CDR1 is MDHEN and CDR2 is SYDVKM. The CDR3 region has the DNA TGTGCCAGCAGCACCGGGGGGGTTTCGTTCCATGGCTACACCTTC. This codes for CASSTGGVSFHGYTF.

CDR3 bases: TGTGCCAGCAGCTCCGGGTCCCTTTCCTCCTACGAGCAGTACTTC. Translating it yields CASSSGSLSSYEQYF. The J gene is TRBJ2-7, the V gene TRBV7-8; D unclear. Germline V gene sequence: CDR1 SGHVS, CDR2 FQNEAQ. Trimming took 4 bases from V and 0 from J, leaving 13 bases between them. The length of the CDR3 is 15 residues.

The V gene is TRBV9, the J gene TRBJ2-1; 11 bases align to TRBD2. V shed 2 bases, J shed 8 bases, and the junction held 3 bases outside the gene matches. Germline CDR1 reads SGDLS; CDR2 reads YYNGEE. This CDR3 region has 14 residues. Here the CDR3 DNA reads TGTGCCAGCAGCGTTAGCGGGAGGGTTGATGAGCAGTTCTTC. Translating it yields CASSVSGRVDEQFF.